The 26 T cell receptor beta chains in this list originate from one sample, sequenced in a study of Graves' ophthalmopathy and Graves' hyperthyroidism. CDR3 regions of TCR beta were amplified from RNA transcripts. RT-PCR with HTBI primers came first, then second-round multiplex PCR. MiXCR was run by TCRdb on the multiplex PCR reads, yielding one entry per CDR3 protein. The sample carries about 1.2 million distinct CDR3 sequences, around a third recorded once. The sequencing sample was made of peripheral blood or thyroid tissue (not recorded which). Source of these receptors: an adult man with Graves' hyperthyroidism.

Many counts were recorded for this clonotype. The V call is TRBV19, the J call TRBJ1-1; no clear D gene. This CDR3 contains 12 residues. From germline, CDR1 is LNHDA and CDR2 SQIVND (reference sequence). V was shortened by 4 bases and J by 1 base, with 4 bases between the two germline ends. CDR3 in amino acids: CASSTPNTEAFF. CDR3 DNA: TGTGCCAGTAGTACTCCGAACACTGAAGCTTTCTTT.

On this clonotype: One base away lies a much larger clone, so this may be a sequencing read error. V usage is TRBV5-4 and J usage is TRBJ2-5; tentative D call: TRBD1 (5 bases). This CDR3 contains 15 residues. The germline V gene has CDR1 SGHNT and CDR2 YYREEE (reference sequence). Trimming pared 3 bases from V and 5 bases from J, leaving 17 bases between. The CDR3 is CASSSPARESETQYF. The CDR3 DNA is TGTGCCAGCAGCTCTCCTGCCAGGGAAAGTGAGACCCAGTACTTC.

CDR3 DNA: TGCAGCCAGGGACAGAACACCGGGGAGCTGTTTTTT. Amino acid sequence: CSQGQNTGELFF. V gene TRBV29-1 combines with J gene TRBJ2-2, with D possibly TRBD1 on 6 matching bases. Germline V lookup: CDR1 SQVTM, CDR2 ANQGSEA. The CDR3 covers 12 residues. Trimming pared 8 bases from V and 1 base from J, leaving 8 bases between.

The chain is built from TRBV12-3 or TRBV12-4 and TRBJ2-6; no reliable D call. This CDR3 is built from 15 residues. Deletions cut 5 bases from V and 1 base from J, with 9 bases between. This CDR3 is CASSPHPSGANVLTF. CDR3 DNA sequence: TGTGCCAGCAGTCCTCATCCGTCTGGGGCCAACGTCCTGACTTTC.

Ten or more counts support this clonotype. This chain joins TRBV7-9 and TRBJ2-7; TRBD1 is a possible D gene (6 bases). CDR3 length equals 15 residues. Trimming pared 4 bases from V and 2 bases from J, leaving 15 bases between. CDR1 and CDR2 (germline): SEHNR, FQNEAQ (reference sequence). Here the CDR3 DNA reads TGTGCCAGCAGCTCTCTACCTACAGGGACCTACGAGCAGTACTTC. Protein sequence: CASSSLPTGTYEQYF.

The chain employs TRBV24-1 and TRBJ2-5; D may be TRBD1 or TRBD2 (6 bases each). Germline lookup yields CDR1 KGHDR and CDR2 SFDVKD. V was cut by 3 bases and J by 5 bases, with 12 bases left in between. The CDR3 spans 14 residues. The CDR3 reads CATSDGGGSETQYF. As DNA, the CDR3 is TGTGCCACCAGTGATGGAGGGGGTAGTGAGACCCAGTACTTC.

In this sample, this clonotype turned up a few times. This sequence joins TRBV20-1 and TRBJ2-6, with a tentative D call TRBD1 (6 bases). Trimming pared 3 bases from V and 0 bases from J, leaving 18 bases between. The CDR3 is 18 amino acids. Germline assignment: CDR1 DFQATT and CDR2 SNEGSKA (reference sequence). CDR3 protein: CSARNSGAGASGANVLTF. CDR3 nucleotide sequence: TGCAGTGCTAGGAATTCAGGGGCCGGAGCCTCTGGGGCCAACGTCCTGACTTTC.

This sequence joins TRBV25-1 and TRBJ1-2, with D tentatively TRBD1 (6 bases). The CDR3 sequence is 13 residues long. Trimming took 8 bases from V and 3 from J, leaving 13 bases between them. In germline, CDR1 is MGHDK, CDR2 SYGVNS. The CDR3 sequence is CASLDRGHYGYTF. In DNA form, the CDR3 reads TGTGCCAGCTTAGATCGGGGGCACTATGGCTACACCTTC.

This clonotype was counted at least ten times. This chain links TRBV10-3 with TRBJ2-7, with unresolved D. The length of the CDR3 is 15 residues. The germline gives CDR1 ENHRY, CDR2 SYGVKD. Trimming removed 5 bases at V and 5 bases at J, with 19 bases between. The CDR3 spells CAISKQQRDLHEQYF. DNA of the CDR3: TGTGCCATCAGTAAACAACAGAGAGACCTTCACGAGCAGTACTTC.

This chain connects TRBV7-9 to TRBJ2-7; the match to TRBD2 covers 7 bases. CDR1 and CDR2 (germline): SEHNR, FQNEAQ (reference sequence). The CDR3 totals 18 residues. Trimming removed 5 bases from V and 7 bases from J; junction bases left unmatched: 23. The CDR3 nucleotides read TGTGCCAGCAGCCCCCTCGGCCTCCTAGCGGAGGTTGCGGAAGAGCAGTACTTC. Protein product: CASSPLGLLAEVAEEQYF.

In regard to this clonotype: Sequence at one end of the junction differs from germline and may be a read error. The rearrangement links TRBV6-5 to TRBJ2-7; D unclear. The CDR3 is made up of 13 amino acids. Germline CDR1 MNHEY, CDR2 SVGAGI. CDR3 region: CANSRSETYEQYF. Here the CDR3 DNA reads TGTGCCAACAGTCGAAGCGAGACCTACGAGCAGTACTTC.

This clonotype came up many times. The CDR3 nucleotides read TGTGCCAGCAGCCCCACGGTCCGGGAGACCCAGTACTTC. Translation: CASSPTVRETQYF. The chain couples TRBV7-9 to TRBJ2-5; D is uncertain. CDR3 length: 13 amino acids. The germline gives CDR1 SEHNR, CDR2 FQNEAQ (reference sequence). V lost 5 bases, J lost 5 bases, and 12 bases lay in between.

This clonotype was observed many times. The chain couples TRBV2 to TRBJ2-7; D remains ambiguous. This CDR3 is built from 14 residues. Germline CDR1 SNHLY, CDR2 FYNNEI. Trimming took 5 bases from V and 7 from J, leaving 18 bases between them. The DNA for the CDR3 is TGTGCCAGCAGTCGGTTGGGCTACTCGGAGGAGCAGTACTTC. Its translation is CASSRLGYSEEQYF.

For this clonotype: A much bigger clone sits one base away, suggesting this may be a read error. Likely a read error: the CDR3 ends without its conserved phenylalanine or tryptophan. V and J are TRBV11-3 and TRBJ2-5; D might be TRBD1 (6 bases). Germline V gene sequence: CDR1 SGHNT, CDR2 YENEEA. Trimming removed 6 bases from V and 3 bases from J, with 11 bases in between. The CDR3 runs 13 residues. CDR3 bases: TGTGCCAGCAGACAGTCAGGGGAAGAGACCCAGTACCTC. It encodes CASRQSGEETQYL.

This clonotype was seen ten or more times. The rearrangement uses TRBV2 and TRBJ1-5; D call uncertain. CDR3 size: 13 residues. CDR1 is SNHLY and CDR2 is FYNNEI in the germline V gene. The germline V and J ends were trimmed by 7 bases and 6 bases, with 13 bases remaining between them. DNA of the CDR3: TGTGCCAGCAAAGAAAGAGGACGTCAGCCCCAGCATTTT. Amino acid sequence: CASKERGRQPQHF.

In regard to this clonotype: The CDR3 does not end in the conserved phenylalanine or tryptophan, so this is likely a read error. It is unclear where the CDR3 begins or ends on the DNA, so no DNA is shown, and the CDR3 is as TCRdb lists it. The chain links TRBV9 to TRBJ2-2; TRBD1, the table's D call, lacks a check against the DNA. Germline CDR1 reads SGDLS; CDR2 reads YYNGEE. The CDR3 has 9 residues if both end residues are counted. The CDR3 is CASSAGGGK.

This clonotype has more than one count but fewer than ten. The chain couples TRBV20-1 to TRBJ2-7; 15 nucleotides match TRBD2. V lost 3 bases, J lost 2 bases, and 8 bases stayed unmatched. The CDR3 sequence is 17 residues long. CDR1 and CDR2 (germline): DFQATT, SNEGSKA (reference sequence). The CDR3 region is CSARTGLAGGDTYEQYF. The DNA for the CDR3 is TGCAGTGCTAGGACGGGACTAGCGGGGGGAGACACCTACGAGCAGTACTTC.

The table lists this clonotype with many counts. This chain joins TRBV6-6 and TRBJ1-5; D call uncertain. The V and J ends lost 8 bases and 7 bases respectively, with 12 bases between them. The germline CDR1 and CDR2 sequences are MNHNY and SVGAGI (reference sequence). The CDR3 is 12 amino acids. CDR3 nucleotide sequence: TGTGCCAGCGGGTCAGGAACCCAGCCCCAGCATTTT. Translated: CASGSGTQPQHF.

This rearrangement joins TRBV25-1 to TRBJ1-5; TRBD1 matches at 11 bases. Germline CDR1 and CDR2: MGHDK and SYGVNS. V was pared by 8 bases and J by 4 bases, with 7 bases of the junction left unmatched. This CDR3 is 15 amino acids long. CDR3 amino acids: CASSPDRGLNQPQHF. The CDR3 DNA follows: TGTGCCAGCTCACCGGACAGGGGGCTGAATCAGCCCCAGCATTTT.

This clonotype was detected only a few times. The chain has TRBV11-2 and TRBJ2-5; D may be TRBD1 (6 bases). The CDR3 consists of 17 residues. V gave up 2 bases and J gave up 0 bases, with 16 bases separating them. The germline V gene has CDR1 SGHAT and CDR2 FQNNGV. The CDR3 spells CASSLPEWGPHQETQYF. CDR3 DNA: TGTGCCAGCAGCTTACCTGAATGGGGGCCCCACCAAGAGACCCAGTACTTC. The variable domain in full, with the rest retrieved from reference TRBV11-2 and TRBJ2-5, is EAGVAQSPRYKIIEKRQSVAFWCNPISGHATLYWYQQILGQGPKLLIQFQNNGVVDDSQLPKDRFSAERLKGVDSTLKIQPAKLEDSAVYLCASSLPEWGPHQETQYFGPGTRLLVL.

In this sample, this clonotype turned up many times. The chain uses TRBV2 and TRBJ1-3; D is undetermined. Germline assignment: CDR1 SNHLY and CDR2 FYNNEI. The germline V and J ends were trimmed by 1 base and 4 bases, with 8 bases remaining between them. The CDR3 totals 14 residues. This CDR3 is CASSEVGMGNTIYF. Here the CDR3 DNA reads TGTGCCAGCAGTGAAGTTGGCATGGGAAACACCATATATTTT.

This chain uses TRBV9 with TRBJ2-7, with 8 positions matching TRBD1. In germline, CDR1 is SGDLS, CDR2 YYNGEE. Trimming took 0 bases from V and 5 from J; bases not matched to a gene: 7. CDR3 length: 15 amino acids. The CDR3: CASSVATDRVHEQYF. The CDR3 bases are TGTGCCAGCAGCGTAGCCACGGACAGGGTCCACGAGCAGTACTTC.

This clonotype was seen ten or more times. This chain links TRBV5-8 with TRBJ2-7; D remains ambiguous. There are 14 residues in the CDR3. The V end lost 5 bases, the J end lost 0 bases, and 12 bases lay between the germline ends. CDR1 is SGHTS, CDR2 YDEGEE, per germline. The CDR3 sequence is CASRSRKGSYEQYF. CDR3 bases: TGTGCCAGCAGATCGCGTAAGGGCTCCTACGAGCAGTACTTC.

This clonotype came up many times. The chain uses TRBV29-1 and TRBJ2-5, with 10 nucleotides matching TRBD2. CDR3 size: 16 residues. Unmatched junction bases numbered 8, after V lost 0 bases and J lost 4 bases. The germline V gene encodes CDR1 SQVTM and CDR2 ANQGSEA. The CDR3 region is CSVEEGLAGGSETQYF. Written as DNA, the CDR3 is TGCAGCGTTGAAGAAGGGTTAGCGGGGGGATCAGAGACCCAGTACTTC.

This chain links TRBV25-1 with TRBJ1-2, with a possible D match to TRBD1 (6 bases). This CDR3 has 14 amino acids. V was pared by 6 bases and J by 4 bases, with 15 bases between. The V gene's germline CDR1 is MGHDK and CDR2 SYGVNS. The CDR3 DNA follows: TGTGCCAGCAGCGCCCCCGACAGGATCTATGGCTACACCTTC. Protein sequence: CASSAPDRIYGYTF.

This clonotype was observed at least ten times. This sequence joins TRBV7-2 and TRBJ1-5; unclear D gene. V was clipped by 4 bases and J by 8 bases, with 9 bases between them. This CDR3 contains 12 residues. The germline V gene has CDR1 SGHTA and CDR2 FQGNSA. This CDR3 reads CASSSPKEPQHF. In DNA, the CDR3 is TGTGCCAGCAGCTCCCCTAAGGAGCCCCAGCATTTT.